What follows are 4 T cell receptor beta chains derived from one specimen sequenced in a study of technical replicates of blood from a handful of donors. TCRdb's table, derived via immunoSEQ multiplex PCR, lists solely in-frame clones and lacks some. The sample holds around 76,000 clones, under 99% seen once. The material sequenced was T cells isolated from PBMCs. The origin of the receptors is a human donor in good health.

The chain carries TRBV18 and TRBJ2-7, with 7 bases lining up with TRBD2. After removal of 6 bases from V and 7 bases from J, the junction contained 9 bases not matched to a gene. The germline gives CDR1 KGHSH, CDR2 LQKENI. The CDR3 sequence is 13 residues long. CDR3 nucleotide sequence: TGTGCCAGCTCGACCGGGGGGAGGGGAGAGCAGTACTTC. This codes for CASSTGGRGEQYF.

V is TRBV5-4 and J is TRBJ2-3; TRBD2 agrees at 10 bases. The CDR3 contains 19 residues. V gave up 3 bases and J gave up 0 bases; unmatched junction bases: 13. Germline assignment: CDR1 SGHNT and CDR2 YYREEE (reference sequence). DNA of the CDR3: TGTGCCAGCAGCTCGAAGTATATGACTAGCGGGTTAAGCACAGATACGCAGTATTTT. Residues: CASSSKYMTSGLSTDTQYF.

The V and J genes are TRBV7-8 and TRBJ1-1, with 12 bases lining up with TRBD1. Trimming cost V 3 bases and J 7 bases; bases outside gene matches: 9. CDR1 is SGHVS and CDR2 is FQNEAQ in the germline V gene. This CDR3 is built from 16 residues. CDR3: CASSLDRDRGLDEAFF. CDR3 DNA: TGTGCCAGCAGCTTGGACCGGGACAGGGGGCTCGATGAAGCTTTCTTT.

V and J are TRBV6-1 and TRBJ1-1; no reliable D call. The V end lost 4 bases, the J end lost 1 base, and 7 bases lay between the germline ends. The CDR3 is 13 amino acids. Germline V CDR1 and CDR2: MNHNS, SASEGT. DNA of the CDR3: TGTGCCAGCAGTGTTCCCGGGAACACTGAAGCTTTCTTT. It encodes CASSVPGNTEAFF.